These 4 T cell receptor beta chains share one sample of origin, sequenced in a study of CD8 T cells in Susac syndrome. Random hexamers were used to reverse transcribe an amount of about 0.45 to 1 ug RNA. TCRdb re-called the immunoSEQ multiplex PCR reads through MiXCR, storing one row per CDR3 protein. The sample lists about 150,000 distinct CDR3 sequences; 93% were seen once. Material for sequencing was CD4+ T cells from PBMCs. The receptors shown here come from a human donor with multiple sclerosis.

CDR3 in amino acids: CASSASGNTGELFF. As DNA, the CDR3 is TGCGCCAGCAGCGCGTCAGGGAACACCGGGGAGCTGTTTTTT. V is TRBV5-1 and J is TRBJ2-2; D not certain. V dropped 4 bases and J dropped 1 base, with 8 bases sitting between them. Per germline, CDR1 SGHRS and CDR2 YFSETQ. The CDR3 extends over 14 amino acids.

The chain couples TRBV3-1 to TRBJ1-4; 9 bases fit TRBD1. The trim removed 1 base at V and 5 bases at J, leaving 5 bases unmatched. Germline V gene data show CDR1 as LGHDT and CDR2 as YNNKEL (reference sequence). There are 16 residues in the CDR3. The CDR3: CASSQGGQGLNEKLFF. The CDR3 DNA follows: TGTGCCAGCAGCCAAGGGGGACAGGGACTCAATGAAAAACTGTTTTTT.

This clonotype appeared a single time. V is TRBV20-1 and J is TRBJ1-5; possible D gene TRBD1, 6 bases. V gave up 2 bases and J gave up 6 bases, with 17 bases separating them. This CDR3 comprises 15 residues. Germline V gene data show CDR1 as DFQATT and CDR2 as SNEGSKA (reference sequence). The CDR3 sequence: CSARTGWLSSQPQHF. The CDR3 nucleotides are TGCAGTGCTAGAACAGGGTGGTTGAGTTCTCAGCCCCAGCATTTT.

The genes are TRBV18 and TRBJ2-7; either TRBD1 or TRBD2 may supply D (5 bases each). The CDR3 is 15 residues long. V was pared by 3 bases and J by 5 bases, with 17 bases between. Germline CDR1 KGHSH, CDR2 LQKENI. CDR3 bases: TGTGCCAGCTCACCGCCGCGGGCCAGGGCCCACGAGCAGTACTTC. Protein: CASSPPRARAHEQYF.